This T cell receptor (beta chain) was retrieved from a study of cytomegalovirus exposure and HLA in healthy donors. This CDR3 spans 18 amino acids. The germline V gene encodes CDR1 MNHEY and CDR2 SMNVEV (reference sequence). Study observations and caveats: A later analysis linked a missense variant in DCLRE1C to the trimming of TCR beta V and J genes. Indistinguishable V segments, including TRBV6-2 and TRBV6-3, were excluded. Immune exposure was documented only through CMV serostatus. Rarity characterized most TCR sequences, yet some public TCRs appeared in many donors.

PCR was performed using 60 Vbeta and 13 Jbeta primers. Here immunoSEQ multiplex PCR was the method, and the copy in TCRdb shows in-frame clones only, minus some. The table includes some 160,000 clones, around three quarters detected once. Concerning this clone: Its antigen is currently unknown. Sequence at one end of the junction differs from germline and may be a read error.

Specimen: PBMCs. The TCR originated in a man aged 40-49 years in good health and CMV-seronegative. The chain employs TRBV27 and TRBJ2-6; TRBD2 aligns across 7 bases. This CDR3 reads CASSSRTRHLSGANGLTF. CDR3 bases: TGTGCCAGCAGTTCTCGGACTAGGCATCTCTCTGGGGCCAACGGCCTGACTTTC. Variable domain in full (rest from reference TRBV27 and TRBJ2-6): EAQVTQNPRYLITVTGKKLTVTCSQNMNHEYMSWYRQDPGLGLRQIYYSMNVEVTDKGDVPEGYKVSRKEKRNFPLILESPSPNQTSLYFCASSSRTRHLSGANGLTFGAGSRLTVL.